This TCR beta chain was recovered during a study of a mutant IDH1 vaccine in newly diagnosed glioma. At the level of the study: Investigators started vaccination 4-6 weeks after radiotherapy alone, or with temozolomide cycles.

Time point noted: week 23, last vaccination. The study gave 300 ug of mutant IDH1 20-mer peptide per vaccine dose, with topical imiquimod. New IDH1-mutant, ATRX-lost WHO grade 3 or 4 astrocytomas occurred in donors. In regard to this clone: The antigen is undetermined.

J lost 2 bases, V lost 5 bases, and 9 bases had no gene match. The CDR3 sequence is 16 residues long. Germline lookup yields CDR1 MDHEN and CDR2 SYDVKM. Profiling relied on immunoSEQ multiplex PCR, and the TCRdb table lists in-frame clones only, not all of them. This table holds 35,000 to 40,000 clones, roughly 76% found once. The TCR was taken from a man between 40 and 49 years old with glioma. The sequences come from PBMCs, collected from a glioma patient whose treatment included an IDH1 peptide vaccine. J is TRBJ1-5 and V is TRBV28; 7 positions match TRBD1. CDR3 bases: TGTGCCAGCAGTGCGCACAGGGGTAACGGCAATCAGCCCCAGCATTTT. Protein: CASSAHRGNGNQPQHF.